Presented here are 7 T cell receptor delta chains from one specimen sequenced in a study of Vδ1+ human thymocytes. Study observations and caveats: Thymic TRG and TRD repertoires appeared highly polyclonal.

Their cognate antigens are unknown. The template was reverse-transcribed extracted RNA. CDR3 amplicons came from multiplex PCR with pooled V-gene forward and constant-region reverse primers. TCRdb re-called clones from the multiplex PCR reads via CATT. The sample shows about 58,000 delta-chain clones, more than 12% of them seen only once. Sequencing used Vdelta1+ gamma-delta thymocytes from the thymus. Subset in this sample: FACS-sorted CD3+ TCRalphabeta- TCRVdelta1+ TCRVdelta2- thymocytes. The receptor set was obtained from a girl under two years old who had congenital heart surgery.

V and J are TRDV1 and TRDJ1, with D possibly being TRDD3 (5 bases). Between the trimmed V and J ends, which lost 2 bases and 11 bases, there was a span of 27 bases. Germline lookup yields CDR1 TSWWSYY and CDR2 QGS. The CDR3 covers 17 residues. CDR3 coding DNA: TGTGCTCTTGGGGAAAACCCGCCCCAGGGATCTGGGCTAGTTCTCATCTTT. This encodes CALGENPPQGSGLVLIF.

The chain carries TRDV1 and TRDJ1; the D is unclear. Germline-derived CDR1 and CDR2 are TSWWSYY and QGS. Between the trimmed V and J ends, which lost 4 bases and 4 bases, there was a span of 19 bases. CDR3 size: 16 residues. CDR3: CALGGSDQVPGDKLIF. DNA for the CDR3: TGTGCTCTTGGGGGCTCTGACCAGGTTCCGGGCGATAAACTCATCTTT.

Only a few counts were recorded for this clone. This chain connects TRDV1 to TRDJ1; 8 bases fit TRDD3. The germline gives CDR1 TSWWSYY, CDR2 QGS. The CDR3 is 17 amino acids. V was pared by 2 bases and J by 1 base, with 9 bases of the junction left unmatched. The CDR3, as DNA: TGTGCTCTTGGGGAAGGAAGGGGGATAATGGGCACCGATAAACTCATCTTT. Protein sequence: CALGEGRGIMGTDKLIF.

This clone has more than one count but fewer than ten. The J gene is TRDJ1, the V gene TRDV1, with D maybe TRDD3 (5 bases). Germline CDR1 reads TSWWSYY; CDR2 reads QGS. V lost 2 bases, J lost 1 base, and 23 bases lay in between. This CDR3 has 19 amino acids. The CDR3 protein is CALGEIYGGRERRTDKLIF. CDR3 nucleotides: TGTGCTCTTGGGGAAATCTACGGGGGCAGGGAACGTCGCACCGATAAACTCATCTTT.

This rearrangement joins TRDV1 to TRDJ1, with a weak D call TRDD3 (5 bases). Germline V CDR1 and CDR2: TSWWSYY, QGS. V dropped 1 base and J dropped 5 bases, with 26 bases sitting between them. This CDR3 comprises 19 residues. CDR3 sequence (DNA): TGTGCTCTTGGGGAACGAAGGGGGGGCTGGGACCGATATTTGGATAAACTCATCTTT. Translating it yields CALGERRGGWDRYLDKLIF.

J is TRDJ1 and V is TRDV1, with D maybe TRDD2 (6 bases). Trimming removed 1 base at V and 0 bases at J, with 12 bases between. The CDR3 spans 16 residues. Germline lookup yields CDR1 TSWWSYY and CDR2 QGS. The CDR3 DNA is TGTGCTCTTGGGGAACCTCCTACCGATTACACCGATAAACTCATCTTT. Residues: CALGEPPTDYTDKLIF.

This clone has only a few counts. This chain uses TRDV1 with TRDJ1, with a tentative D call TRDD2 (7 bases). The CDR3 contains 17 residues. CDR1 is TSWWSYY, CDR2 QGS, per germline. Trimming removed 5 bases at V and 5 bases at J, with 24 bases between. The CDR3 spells CALGFLRRGIWGDKLIF. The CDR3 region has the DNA TGTGCTCTTGGGTTCCTACGAAGAGGGATATGGGGTGATAAACTCATCTTT.